A selection of T cell receptor beta chains follows, all from one sample in a study of blood T cells in healthy people across ages. Using its own MiXCR run on the 5' RACE reads, TCRdb lists one record per CDR3 protein. The sample has roughly 2 million distinct CDR3 sequences, just under 50% seen once. The sequenced sample was blood. Receptors were obtained from a woman in her 40s in good health. Each CDR3 is given with its conserved first and last residue. The D gene is left open where the match is weak. Clone sizes are given selectively: once, few, many, or a class where the clone is expanded.

>-|-|TRBJ2-5|TRBV20-1
CSALQGGTQYF
TGCAGTGCTTTACAGGGTGGGACCCAGTACTTC
>-|few|TRBJ2-5|TRBV29-1
CSVSPAGETQYF
TGCAGCGTTAGTCCTGCGGGGGAGACCCAGTACTTC
>TRBD1|-|TRBJ2-6|TRBV28
CASTSGGSGASVLTF
TGTGCCAGCACTTCAGGGGGTTCTGGGGCCAGCGTCCTGACTTTC
>-|-|TRBJ2-3|TRBV11-2
CASSLGALWADTQYF
TGTGCCAGCAGCCTAGGGGCCTTATGGGCAGATACGCAGTATTTT
>-|once|TRBJ1-2|TRBV12-3/TRBV12-4
CASSIPGSHYGYTF
TGTGCCAGCAGCATTCCAGGGTCCCACTATGGCTACACCTTC
>-|-|TRBJ2-1|TRBV20-1
CSASAAVRLYNEQFF
TGCAGTGCTAGTGCGGCGGTCCGCCTCTACAATGAGCAGTTCTTC
>-|-|TRBJ2-3|TRBV6-5
CASSYSYPVTGLIDTDTQYF
TGTGCCAGCAGTTACTCCTACCCCGTGACAGGACTAATTGACACAGATACGCAGTATTTT
>-|-|TRBJ2-7|TRBV21-1
CASSKERHRDREQYF
TGTGCCAGCAGCAAAGAGCGGCACCGTGACCGAGAGCAGTACTTC
>-|few|TRBJ2-7|TRBV6-2/TRBV6-3
CASSYGDVTYEQYF
TGTGCCAGCAGTTACGGAGACGTAACCTACGAGCAGTACTTC
>-|few|TRBJ2-1|TRBV7-2
CASRYDNEQFF
TGTGCCAGCAGATACGACAATGAGCAGTTCTTC
>TRBD1|-|TRBJ1-2|TRBV6-5
CASSFGTGGGYGYTF
TGTGCCAGCAGTTTCGGGACAGGGGGTGGGTATGGCTACACCTTC
>TRBD2|-|TRBJ2-5|TRBV9
CASSVRSGAQGTQYF
TGTGCCAGCAGCGTTCGTAGCGGGGCCCAAGGGACCCAGTACTTC
>TRBD2|-|TRBJ2-1|TRBV9
CASSVASASGGKYNEQFF
TGTGCCAGCAGCGTAGCATCGGCTAGCGGGGGGAAGTACAATGAGCAGTTCTTC
>TRBD1|-|TRBJ1-2|TRBV4-2
CASSQDLAGGGGYTF
TGTGCCAGCAGCCAAGATTTGGCAGGGGGCGGTGGCTACACCTTC
>-|few|TRBJ2-5|TRBV5-1
CASSLRTASQETQYF
TGCGCCAGCAGCTTGAGAACGGCATCTCAAGAGACCCAGTACTTC
>TRBD1|few|TRBJ2-4|TRBV7-2
CASSPIRDRGPVQYF
TGTGCCAGCAGCCCGATCCGGGACAGGGGGCCTGTGCAGTACTTC
>-|few|TRBJ2-4|TRBV6-6
CASSHGVGNIQYF
TGTGCCAGCAGTCACGGGGTTGGGAACATTCAGTACTTC
>TRBD2|few|TRBJ2-7|TRBV28
CASTYSPTSGGVEQYF
TGTGCCAGCACCTACAGCCCGACTAGCGGGGGGGTCGAGCAGTACTTC
>TRBD2|few|TRBJ2-5|TRBV7-2
CASSLPELARETQYF
TGTGCCAGCAGCTTACCCGAACTAGCGAGGGAGACCCAGTACTTC
>TRBD2|few|TRBJ2-1|TRBV20-1
CSARDGGALDEQFF
TGCAGTGCTAGAGACGGGGGGGCCTTGGATGAGCAGTTCTTC
>-|few|TRBJ2-3|TRBV6-5
CASTKIGSTDTQYF
TGTGCCAGCACAAAAATTGGCAGCACAGATACGCAGTATTTT
>-|-|TRBJ2-7|TRBV6-6
CASSYVGGGEQYF
TGTGCCAGCAGTTACGTCGGAGGGGGCGAGCAGTACTTC
>TRBD1|few|TRBJ2-1|TRBV5-6
CASSLGGGTGDNEQFF
TGTGCCAGCAGCTTGGGGGGCGGGACAGGGGACAATGAGCAGTTCTTC
>-|-|TRBJ2-1|TRBV5-5
CASSLVERTSYNEQFF
TGTGCCAGCAGCTTGGTCGAAAGGACCTCCTACAATGAGCAGTTCTTC
>-|-|TRBJ1-6|TRBV28
CASSLGNYNSPLHF
TGTGCCAGCAGTTTGGGGAATTATAATTCACCCCTCCACTTT
>TRBD2|-|TRBJ2-3|TRBV27
CASSFRLAGGRTDTQYF
TGTGCCAGCAGTTTCCGACTGGCGGGGGGCCGGACAGATACGCAGTATTTT
>-|-|TRBJ2-5|TRBV5-5
CASSFIRAQETQYF
TGTGCCAGCAGCTTCATCAGGGCCCAAGAGACCCAGTACTTC
>-|-|TRBJ2-2|TRBV14
CASSQDLHTGELFF
TGTGCCAGCAGCCAAGATCTGCACACCGGGGAGCTGTTTTTT
>TRBD2|few|TRBJ2-3|TRBV5-1
CASSRGNSGGTDTQYF
TGCGCCAGCAGCCGTGGGAACAGCGGGGGCACAGATACGCAGTATTTT
>TRBD1|few|TRBJ2-7|TRBV20-1
CSAGQGRSYEQYF
TGCAGTGCTGGACAGGGACGATCCTACGAGCAGTACTTC
>TRBD2|once|TRBJ2-1|TRBV4-3
CASSQDSGGCYNEQFF
TGCGCCAGCAGCCAAGATAGCGGGGGCTGTTACAATGAGCAGTTCTTC
>TRBD1|-|TRBJ2-7|TRBV7-9
CASSLGTGRVYEQYF
TGTGCCAGCAGCTTAGGGACAGGCCGTGTCTACGAGCAGTACTTC
>TRBD2|few|TRBJ2-1|TRBV7-9
CASSLVPGGRCEQFF
TGTGCCAGCAGCTTAGTTCCGGGGGGGCGGTGTGAGCAGTTCTTC
>-|many|TRBJ1-2|TRBV11-2
CASSLDVYGYTF
TGTGCCAGCAGCTTGGACGTATATGGCTACACCTTC
>-|few|TRBJ2-5|TRBV6-1
CASSEWGGETQYF
TGTGCCAGCAGTGAATGGGGCGGGGAGACCCAGTACTTC
>TRBD1|few|TRBJ2-5|TRBV4-1
CASSQDKPGQGILETQYF
TGCGCCAGCAGCCAAGATAAACCGGGACAGGGGATTTTAGAGACCCAGTACTTC
>TRBD1|-|TRBJ1-4|TRBV20-1
CSAKDRGLKKLFF
TGCAGTGCTAAGGACAGGGGCTTGAAAAAACTGTTTTTT
>TRBD1|-|TRBJ2-5|TRBV7-2
CASSLGTGGKTQYF
TGTGCCAGCAGCTTAGGGACAGGAGGAAAGACCCAGTACTTC
>TRBD2|-|TRBJ2-5|TRBV20-1
CSARASGVWTQYF
TGCAGTGCTAGAGCTAGCGGGGTCTGGACCCAGTACTTC
>-|-|TRBJ1-5|TRBV20-1
CSAIRGEYSNQPQHF
TGCAGTGCTATTCGGGGGGAATATAGCAATCAGCCCCAGCATTTT
>-|-|TRBJ2-3|TRBV6-1
CASSEAGAPSTDTQYF
TGTGCCAGCAGTGAGGCAGGGGCTCCCAGCACAGATACGCAGTATTTT
>TRBD2|-|TRBJ2-3|TRBV20-1
CSGALRGFTDTQYF
TGCAGTGGGGCTTTGCGGGGGTTCACAGATACGCAGTATTTT
>-|once|TRBJ2-3|TRBV10-1
CASSAVGGYTDTQYF
TGCGCCAGCAGTGCCGTTGGGGGCTACACAGATACGCAGTATTTT
>TRBD2|-|TRBJ2-1|TRBV28
CASSPQRTSGVNEQFF
TGTGCCAGCAGTCCCCAAAGGACTAGCGGGGTCAATGAGCAGTTCTTC
>TRBD1|-|TRBJ1-1|TRBV6-5
CASSHSWTGTRNTEAFF
TGTGCCAGCAGTCACTCCTGGACAGGGACCCGTAACACTGAAGCTTTCTTT
>TRBD2|once|TRBJ2-3|TRBV7-9
CASKLSGGRSTSTDTQYF
TGTGCCAGCAAACTAAGCGGGGGCCGAAGTACTAGCACAGATACGCAGTATTTT
>TRBD2|-|TRBJ2-1|TRBV20-1
CSARPVSGGLSYNEQFF
TGCAGTGCTAGGCCCGTTAGCGGGGGCCTCTCCTACAATGAGCAGTTCTTC
>-|few|TRBJ2-3|TRBV5-1
CASSIIQGGTDTQYF
TGCGCCAGCAGCATTATTCAGGGTGGGACAGATACGCAGTATTTT
>-|-|TRBJ1-3|TRBV11-2
CASSVTENFGNTIYF
TGTGCCAGCTCCGTGACGGAGAACTTCGGAAACACCATATATTTT
>-|-|TRBJ1-2|TRBV6-4
CASSHKLSGADYTF
TGTGCCAGCAGTCACAAACTCTCCGGGGCTGACTACACCTTC
>-|-|TRBJ2-7|TRBV7-2
CASSTREPIGYEQYF
TGTGCCAGCAGTACCAGGGAGCCCATTGGATACGAGCAGTACTTC
>TRBD1|-|TRBJ1-2|TRBV5-1
CASRIGTGGELGYTF
TGCGCCAGCAGGATCGGGACAGGGGGCGAATTGGGCTACACCTTC
>-|few|TRBJ1-2|TRBV10-3
CAIGAGNLYGYTF
TGTGCCATCGGGGCGGGTAACCTCTATGGCTACACCTTC
>TRBD2|-|TRBJ2-7|TRBV28
CASRVGGGSYEQYF
TGTGCCAGCAGAGTCGGGGGGGGATCCTACGAGCAGTACTTC
>-|-|TRBJ2-4|TRBV7-2
CASSLVPGTAAKNIQYF
TGTGCCAGCAGCTTAGTTCCTGGAACAGCGGCCAAAAACATTCAGTACTTC
>-|few|TRBJ2-7|TRBV18
CASSQHSESYEQYF
TGTGCCAGCTCACAACATAGCGAGTCCTACGAGCAGTACTTC
>-|-|TRBJ2-3|TRBV9
CASSPTRATDTQYF
TGTGCCAGCAGCCCAACCAGGGCCACAGATACGCAGTATTTT
>-|few|TRBJ2-3|TRBV11-2
CASRLTGEPAQYF
TGTGCCAGCAGACTGACCGGGGAGCCTGCGCAGTATTTT
>-|once|TRBJ1-2|TRBV6-5
CAAQFGYGYTF
TGTGCCGCCCAGTTCGGCTATGGCTACACCTTC
>-|few|TRBJ2-3|TRBV6-6
CASSRSAIGTDTQYF
TGTGCCAGCAGCCGATCAGCGATCGGTACAGATACGCAGTATTTT